Below, 25 T cell receptor beta chains from the same sample are listed, as sequenced in a study of metastatic and nonmetastatic thyroid tumors. TCRdb re-called clones from the PCR reads using MiXCR. The sample lists 30,000 to 40,000 clones; 18% were seen once. No patient received treatment before thyroid surgery. The sequencing sample was made of blood. The receptors derive from a male donor with papillary thyroid cancer or a benign thyroid nodule (not recorded which). Some clones in this sample may be carry-over from other donors' samples.

This clone has just one count. The chain joins TRBV6-2 or TRBV6-3 to TRBJ2-1, with D perhaps TRBD2 (6 bases). CDR1 is MNHEY, CDR2 SVGEGT, per germline. The CDR3 runs to 17 residues. Trimming took 5 bases from V and 8 from J, leaving 25 bases between them. DNA of the CDR3: TGTGCCAGCAGTGTACTAGCTGGAGGGGCATTCGGGGATGAGCAGTTCTTC. Translating it yields CASSVLAGGAFGDEQFF.

This chain joins TRBV2 and TRBJ2-2; D possibly matches TRBD1 or TRBD2 (6 bases each). CDR1 SNHLY and CDR2 FYNNEI come from the germline V gene. The CDR3 runs to 15 residues. Trimming shortened V by 3 bases and J by 6 bases, and 14 bases separated the two germline ends. The CDR3 DNA sequence: TGTGCCAGCAGTGAGGACACGGAGGGGGCCGGGGAGCTGTTTTTT. Translated: CASSEDTEGAGELFF.

At least ten counts were recorded for this clone. This chain links TRBV6-5 with TRBJ1-1; 9 positions match TRBD1. V shed 1 base, J shed 4 bases, and the junction held 1 base outside the gene matches. Germline CDR1 is MNHEY and CDR2 is SVGAGI. The CDR3 is made up of 14 amino acids. In DNA, the CDR3 is TGTGCCAGCAGTTACTTGACAGGGGGCACTGAAGCTTTCTTT. Translated, it gives CASSYLTGGTEAFF.

The chain links TRBV7-3 to TRBJ1-6; D not resolved. The V end was cut by 7 bases, the J end by 4 bases, with 8 bases between. Germline CDR1 and CDR2: SGHTA and FQGTGA. The CDR3 spans 13 residues. In DNA form, the CDR3 reads TGTGCCAGCACCCTAGTGTATAATTCACCCCTCCACTTT. This sequence encodes CASTLVYNSPLHF.

This clone was counted many times. CDR3 nucleotide sequence: TGCAGTGCTAGAGCCGAAGGGACTCAAAATAATCAGCCCCAGCATTTT. Protein sequence: CSARAEGTQNNQPQHF. The rearrangement joins TRBV20-1 to TRBJ1-5, with D perhaps matching TRBD1 (5 bases). This CDR3 is 16 amino acids long. Germline CDR1 and CDR2: DFQATT and SNEGSKA (reference sequence). V was clipped by 1 base and J by 4 bases, with 17 bases between them.

This clone appeared a few times. The gene calls are TRBV28 and TRBJ2-2; no clear D. Looked up from germline, CDR1 is MDHEN and CDR2 is SYDVKM. V was cut by 8 bases and J by 0 bases, with 10 bases left in between. The CDR3 length is 14 residues. This CDR3 reads CASLASPNTGELFF. In DNA form, the CDR3 reads TGTGCCAGCCTCGCCAGCCCGAACACCGGGGAGCTGTTTTTT.

This clone has only a few counts. Compared with germline, one end of the junction differs, possibly owing to a read error. The chain links TRBV6-5 to TRBJ1-1; weak D call: TRBD1 (5 bases). There are 16 residues in the CDR3. Per the germline V gene, CDR1 is MNHEY and CDR2 is SVGAGI. In nucleotides, the CDR3 is TGTACCAGTAGTTACTCGGGCAGGGAGATCGACACTGAAGCTTTCTTT. Amino acid sequence: CTSSYSGREIDTEAFF.

This clone occurred many times. This chain connects TRBV6-5 to TRBJ1-3; 10 bases match TRBD1. The J segment lost 0 bases and the V segment lost 2 bases, leaving 1 base of the junction unmatched. CDR1 is MNHEY and CDR2 is SVGAGI in the germline V gene. This CDR3 comprises 16 residues. This CDR3 reads CASSYGTGDSGNTIYF. CDR3 coding DNA: TGTGCCAGCAGTTACGGGACAGGGGACTCTGGAAACACCATATATTTT.

This clone was picked up many times. This chain connects TRBV18 to TRBJ1-1; D gene unclear. The CDR3 consists of 16 residues. In germline, CDR1 is KGHSH, CDR2 LQKENI. The ends were cut back, 2 bases at V and 5 bases at J, with 18 bases in the middle. CDR3 nucleotide sequence: TGTGCCAGCTCACCATCCCAAGCCACCTATGGGACTGAAGCTTTCTTT. This gives the protein CASSPSQATYGTEAFF.

By its share, this clone is medium-sized. V and J are TRBV6-1 and TRBJ2-7; possibly TRBD1 for D (5 bases). This CDR3 has 13 amino acids. CDR1 and CDR2 (germline): MNHNS, SASEGT. The V gene lost 7 bases and the J gene lost 0 bases, with 10 bases spanning the gap. The CDR3 here is CASNYRNSYEQYF. The CDR3 DNA reads TGTGCCAGCAACTACAGGAACTCCTACGAGCAGTACTTC.

The table lists this clone with many counts. Since a much larger clone is just one base distant, this may be a read error. Other DNA sequences of this sample code for an identical CDR3. The rearrangement links TRBV4-3 to TRBJ2-7, with a possible D match to TRBD1 (6 bases). The germline CDR1 and CDR2 sequences are LGHNA and YSLEER. Trimming took 0 bases from V and 6 from J, leaving 15 bases between them. CDR3 length: 15 residues. The CDR3, as DNA: TGCGCCAGCAGCCAAGAGGAGACAGGAGTCTCCGAGCAGTACTTC. Amino acid sequence: CASSQEETGVSEQYF.

This clone came up many times. The J gene is TRBJ2-1, the V gene TRBV29-1; tentative D call: TRBD1 (6 bases). CDR3 size: 12 residues. The ends were cut back, 3 bases at V and 7 bases at J, with 10 bases in the middle. Germline V gene lookup returns CDR1 SQVTM and CDR2 ANQGSEA. The CDR3 sequence: CSVEGAQNEQFF. The CDR3 DNA reads as TGCAGCGTTGAGGGGGCGCAGAATGAGCAGTTCTTC.

This clone was recorded many times. The J gene is TRBJ1-5, the V gene TRBV20-1, with 7 bases aligning to TRBD1. The germline CDR1 and CDR2 sequences are DFQATT and SNEGSKA (reference sequence). This CDR3 region has 12 residues. Losses at the gene ends were 5 bases for V and 2 bases for J; bases not matched to a gene: 0. CDR3 bases: TGCAGTGCTGACAGGGGCAATCAGCCCCAGCATTTT. Translation gives CSADRGNQPQHF.

The gene calls are TRBV5-1 and TRBJ2-3; 8 bases align to TRBD2. The CDR3 contains 16 residues. Germline V gene sequence: CDR1 SGHRS, CDR2 YFSETQ. Germline trimming cut 0 bases from V and 1 base from J; bases unmatched to any gene: 4. The CDR3 sequence: CASSLAGTSGTDTQYF. DNA of the CDR3: TGCGCCAGCAGCTTGGCCGGGACTAGTGGCACAGATACGCAGTATTTT.

This clone was detected many times. J is TRBJ1-2 and V is TRBV29-1; the D is unclear. CDR1 and CDR2 (germline): SQVTM, ANQGSEA. Trimming cost V 0 bases and J 4 bases, with 21 bases left between them. The CDR3 extends over 17 amino acids. In DNA, the CDR3 is TGCAGCGTTGAAGATTGGCGGCAGCCGCAACTCATCTATGGCTACACCTTC. Translation: CSVEDWRQPQLIYGYTF.

There are a few counts of this clone. The V and J genes are TRBV19 and TRBJ1-1, with D possibly matching TRBD1 (5 bases). The CDR3 runs to 15 residues. Per the germline V gene, CDR1 is LNHDA and CDR2 is SQIVND (reference sequence). V lost 4 bases, J lost 4 bases, and 16 bases lay in between. Written as DNA, the CDR3 is TGTGCCAGTAGTAGGAAGATTCCAGGGAGCACTGAAGCTTTCTTT. Encoded protein: CASSRKIPGSTEAFF.

This clone came up many times. The V call is TRBV6-2 or TRBV6-3, the J call TRBJ1-1, with 9 bases aligning to TRBD1. The CDR3 runs 16 residues. The V gene end was trimmed by 0 bases and the J gene end by 7 bases; junction bases not matched to a gene: 9. Germline V lookup: CDR1 MNHEY, CDR2 SVGEGT. The CDR3 sequence is CASSYSSGTGSDEAFF. DNA for the CDR3: TGTGCCAGCAGTTACTCAAGTGGGACAGGGAGTGATGAAGCTTTCTTT.

A few counts support this clone. One base away lies a much larger clone, so this may be a sequencing read error. The chain employs TRBV5-1 and TRBJ2-5; the D gene is possibly TRBD2 (6 bases). The germline V gene encodes CDR1 SGHRS and CDR2 YFSETQ. There are 15 residues in the CDR3. The CDR3 coding sequence is TGCGCCAGCAGCTCCCAAGGACTAAACCAAGAGACCCAGTACTTT. It codes for CASSSQGLNQETQYF. The variable domain in full, completed from reference TRBV5-1 and TRBJ2-5, reads KAGVTQTPRYLIKTRGQQVTLSCSPISGHRSVSWYQQTPGQGLQFLFEYFSETQRNKGNFPGRFSGRQFSNSRSEMNVSTLELGDSALYLCASSSQGLNQETQYFGPGTRLLVL.

This clone was seen a handful of times. Sequence at one end of the junction differs from germline and may be a read error. V and J are TRBV6-1 and TRBJ2-7; TRBD1 is a possible D gene (6 bases). The CDR3 length is 14 residues. Germline V gene sequence: CDR1 MNHNS, CDR2 SASEGT. CDR3 sequence: CASSPQGVIYERYF. The CDR3 coding sequence is TGTGCCAGCAGCCCACAGGGTGTCATCTACGAGCGGTACTTC.

In its sample, this clone was seen many times. In DNA, the CDR3 is TGTGCCACCCAAAGGACAGTGATTCCCTATGGCTACACCTTC. Translated: CATQRTVIPYGYTF. V usage is TRBV6-2 or TRBV6-3 and J usage is TRBJ1-2; perhaps TRBD1 as D (6 bases). Germline V gene sequence: CDR1 MNHEY, CDR2 SVGEGT. This CDR3 comprises 14 residues. Trimming cost V 10 bases and J 4 bases, with 19 bases left between them.

The J gene is TRBJ1-4, the V gene TRBV20-1, with D unclear. The CDR3 extends over 16 amino acids. Germline V gene data show CDR1 as DFQATT and CDR2 as SNEGSKA (reference sequence). The V end was cut by 5 bases, the J end by 2 bases, with 18 bases between. CDR3 residues: CSAGGGQRETNEKLFF. The DNA for the CDR3 is TGCAGTGCTGGCGGCGGCCAGAGGGAGACTAATGAAAAACTGTTTTTT.

The V gene is TRBV13, the J gene TRBJ2-5; 10 bases map to TRBD2. This CDR3 is 20 amino acids long. CDR1 and CDR2 (germline): PRHDT, FYEKMQ (reference sequence). Trimming removed 5 bases from V and 3 bases from J; junction bases left unmatched: 21. As DNA, the CDR3 is TGTGCCAGCAGCGGACCACACACTAGCGGGGTGGCCCTTGGAGAAGAGACCCAGTACTTC. Encoded protein: CASSGPHTSGVALGEETQYF.

The chain uses TRBV10-3 and TRBJ2-2; D possibly matches TRBD1 or TRBD2 (5 bases each). The CDR3 totals 18 residues. Germline values: CDR1 ENHRY, CDR2 SYGVKD. V lost 6 bases to trimming and J lost 2 bases, with 22 bases between them. The CDR3 nucleotides read TGTGCCATCAGGGCCTCGGGGCTGGGGCTACCTAACACCGGGGAGCTGTTTTTT. It encodes CAIRASGLGLPNTGELFF.

This clone counts as medium-sized. The chain couples TRBV28 to TRBJ1-6, with TRBD1 as a possible D gene (6 bases). The CDR3 loop spans 14 amino acids. Trimming pared 5 bases from V and 6 bases from J, leaving 11 bases between. CDR1 is MDHEN and CDR2 is SYDVKM in the germline V gene. The CDR3 spells CASSAHRANSPLHF. As DNA, the CDR3 is TGTGCCAGCAGTGCACACAGGGCTAATTCACCCCTCCACTTT.

J is TRBJ2-3 and V is TRBV7-2; D might be TRBD1 (6 bases). This CDR3 spans 14 amino acids. V was cut by 2 bases and J by 6 bases, with 12 bases left in between. The germline gives CDR1 SGHTA, CDR2 FQGNSA. The CDR3 nucleotides read TGTGCCAGCAGCTTAACAGGGATGGGGGATACGCAGTATTTT. Translating it yields CASSLTGMGDTQYF.